This T cell receptor (beta chain) was obtained from a study of CDR3 diversity in severe acne. In this sample, this clonotype turned up many times. CDR1 and CDR2 (germline): SGHRS, YFSETQ. This CDR3 has 16 residues. Trimming cost V 1 base and J 11 bases, with 24 bases left between them. Each CDR3 protein gets one entry after TCRdb re-called the PCR reads with MiXCR. Among some 90,000 distinct CDR3 sequences listed, over 45% were seen once. This chain uses TRBV5-1 with TRBJ1-1; D not resolved. Sequenced input: blood. This sequence originates from a male donor in good health, serving as a control. CDR3 in DNA: TGCGCCAGCAGCTTGATAAGTACGGACGGAACCTCAAGGGCTTTCTTT. Its translation is CASSLISTDGTSRAFF.